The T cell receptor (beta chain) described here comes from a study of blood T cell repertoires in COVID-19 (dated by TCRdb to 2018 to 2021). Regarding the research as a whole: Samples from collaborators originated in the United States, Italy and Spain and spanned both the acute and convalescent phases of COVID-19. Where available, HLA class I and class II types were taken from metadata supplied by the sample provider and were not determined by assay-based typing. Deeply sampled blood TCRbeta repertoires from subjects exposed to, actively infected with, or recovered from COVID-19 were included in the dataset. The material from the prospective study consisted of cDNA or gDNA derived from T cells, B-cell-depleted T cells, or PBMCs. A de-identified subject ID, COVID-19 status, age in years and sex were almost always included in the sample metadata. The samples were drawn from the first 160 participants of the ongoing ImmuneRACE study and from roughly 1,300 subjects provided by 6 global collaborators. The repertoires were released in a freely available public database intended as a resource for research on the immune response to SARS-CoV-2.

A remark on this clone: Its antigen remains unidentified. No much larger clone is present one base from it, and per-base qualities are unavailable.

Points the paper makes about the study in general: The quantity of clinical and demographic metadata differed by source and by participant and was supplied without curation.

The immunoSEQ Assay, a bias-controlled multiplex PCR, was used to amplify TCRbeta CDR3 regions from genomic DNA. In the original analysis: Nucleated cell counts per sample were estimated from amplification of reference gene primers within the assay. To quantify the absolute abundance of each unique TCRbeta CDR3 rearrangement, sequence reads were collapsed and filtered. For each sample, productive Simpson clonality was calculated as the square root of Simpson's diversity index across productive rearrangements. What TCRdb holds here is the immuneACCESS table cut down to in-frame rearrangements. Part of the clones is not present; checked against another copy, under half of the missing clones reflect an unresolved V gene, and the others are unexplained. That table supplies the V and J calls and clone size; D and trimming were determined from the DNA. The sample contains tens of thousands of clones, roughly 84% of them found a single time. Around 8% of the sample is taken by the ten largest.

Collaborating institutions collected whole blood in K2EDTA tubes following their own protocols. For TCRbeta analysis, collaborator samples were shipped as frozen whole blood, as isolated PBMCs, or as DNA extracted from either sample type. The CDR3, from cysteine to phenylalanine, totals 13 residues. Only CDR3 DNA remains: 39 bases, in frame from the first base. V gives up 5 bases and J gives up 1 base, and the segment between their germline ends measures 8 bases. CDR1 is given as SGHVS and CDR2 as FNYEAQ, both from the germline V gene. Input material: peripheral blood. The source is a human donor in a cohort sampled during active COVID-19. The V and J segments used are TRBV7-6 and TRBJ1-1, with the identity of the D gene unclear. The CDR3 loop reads CASSNQENTEAFF. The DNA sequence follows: TGTGCCAGCAGCAACCAGGAGAACACTGAAGCTTTCTTT.